This TCR beta chain was recovered during a study of identical twins. Broader study findings: Reduced insertions were recorded for abundant cord blood beta clonotypes, with no such pattern in memory repertoires.

The V gene's germline CDR1 is MDHEN and CDR2 SYDVKM. V lost 5 bases and J lost 0; bases outside the gene matches: 3. The CDR3 consists of 14 residues. There are a few counts of this clonotype. Antigen specificity is unknown. MiXCR was run by TCRdb on the 5' RACE reads, yielding one entry per CDR3 protein. Among hundreds of thousands of distinct CDR3 sequences, over 8.5% were seen once, and the ten largest hold around 0.95%. This sample also appeared in a second study, on yellow fever vaccine responses in identical twins.

The sequencing sample was made of PBMCs. The chain couples TRBV28 to TRBJ2-5; 7 bases map to TRBD1. This TCR came from a woman aged 18 to 35 in good health. CDR3 in amino acids: CASSIDRDQETQYF. Here the CDR3 DNA reads TGTGCCAGCAGTATTGACAGGGACCAAGAGACCCAGTACTTC.